This record covers a single TCR beta chain. Its antigen remains unidentified. This sample stems from a study of vaccination and CD4 T cells after COVID-19. Across the study: Recovered patients in the cohort numbered six men and four women, two of them Hispanic.

Treatment described: approximately nine-day PBMC culture with coronavirus spike peptide pools or control peptides (ViraFEST assay). In the ViraFEST assay, peptide-pool expansion preceded TCR sequencing of expanded clonotypes. The Oncomine TCR Beta short-read assay sequenced DNA from cultured CD4+ T cells. TCRdb passed the PCR reads through MiXCR, listing each CDR3 protein once. The sample yields more than 13,000 distinct CDR3 sequences, 53% seen once. Points from the study as a whole: Spike mono-reactive clones accounted for 304 of the 307 vaccine-specific clones found in convalescent patients.

The length of the CDR3 is 15 residues. Germline CDR1 is MRHNA and CDR2 is SNTAGT. Trimming pared 1 base from V and 8 bases from J, leaving 15 bases between. The material was CD4+ T cells from blood, cultured in vitro, obtained before SARS-CoV-2 vaccination. The V call is TRBV6-4, the J call TRBJ1-5, with D tentatively TRBD1 (6 bases). This clonotype originated in a human donor who had recovered from COVID-19. CDR3 sequence: CASSDFRDTLEPQHF. In nucleotides, the CDR3 is TGTGCCAGCAGTGACTTCCGGGACACACTTGAGCCCCAGCATTTT.